The rows below give T cell receptor beta chains drawn from one sample of a study of control samples from healthy donors and cancer patients. TCRdb's table, derived via immunoSEQ multiplex PCR, lists solely in-frame clones and lacks some. The sample carries 90,000 to 150,000 clones, 88% recorded once. Sequences were obtained from blood. These receptors were taken from a middle-aged man in good health. CDR3s include the opening cysteine and the closing phenylalanine or tryptophan. The order of the fields is V gene, clone size, D gene, J gene, CDR3 protein, CDR3 DNA. The D gene is left open where the match is weak. Clone size is stated in some rows and not others, as once, few, many or a class when expanded.

v_gene: TRBV6-5
abundance: .
d_gene: .
j_gene: TRBJ1-3
CDR3aa: CASKVSSGNTIYF
CDR3nt: TGTGCCAGCAAGGTGAGCTCTGGAAACACCATATATTTT

v_gene: TRBV5-1
abundance: .
d_gene: .
j_gene: TRBJ1-1
CDR3aa: CASSLGVGRVDTEAFF
CDR3nt: TGCGCCAGCAGCTTGGGGGTGGGGCGGGTTGACACTGAAGCTTTCTTT

v_gene: TRBV3-1/TRBV3-2
abundance: .
d_gene: TRBD1
j_gene: TRBJ1-3
CDR3aa: CASSQRGTAMKSSGNTIYF
CDR3nt: TGTGCCAGCAGCCAGAGGGGGACAGCCATGAAGAGCTCTGGAAACACCATATATTTT

v_gene: TRBV9
abundance: once
d_gene: TRBD2
j_gene: TRBJ2-3
CDR3aa: CASSVVSSGIAQYF
CDR3nt: TGTGCCAGCAGCGTAGTATCTAGCGGGATCGCGCAGTATTTT

v_gene: TRBV9
abundance: .
d_gene: .
j_gene: TRBJ1-2
CDR3aa: CASSVSRGSEGYTF
CDR3nt: TGTGCCAGCAGCGTAAGTCGGGGTTCGGAGGGCTACACCTTC

v_gene: TRBV5-1
abundance: .
d_gene: .
j_gene: TRBJ2-4
CDR3aa: CASSIQASVEDIQYF
CDR3nt: TGCGCCAGCAGCATCCAGGCCTCCGTTGAGGACATTCAGTACTTC

v_gene: TRBV7-2
abundance: few
d_gene: .
j_gene: TRBJ2-7
CDR3aa: CASSSRAPGEQYF
CDR3nt: TGTGCCAGCAGCTCCCGGGCCCCAGGAGAGCAGTACTTC

v_gene: TRBV9
abundance: .
d_gene: .
j_gene: TRBJ2-3
CDR3aa: CASSVSTDTQYF
CDR3nt: TGTGCCAGCAGCGTAAGCACAGATACGCAGTATTTT

v_gene: TRBV11-3
abundance: .
d_gene: .
j_gene: TRBJ1-3
CDR3aa: CASSLEQGVSGNTIYF
CDR3nt: TGTGCCAGCAGCTTAGAGCAAGGAGTCTCTGGAAACACCATATATTTT

v_gene: TRBV25-1
abundance: .
d_gene: .
j_gene: TRBJ1-2
CDR3aa: CASIGAPRYGYTF
CDR3nt: TGTGCCAGCATCGGGGCCCCTCGGTATGGCTACACCTTC

v_gene: TRBV24-1
abundance: .
d_gene: .
j_gene: TRBJ2-1
CDR3aa: CATSPTSGASSYNEQFF
CDR3nt: TGTGCCACCAGCCCAACTTCGGGGGCCAGCTCCTACAATGAGCAGTTCTTC

v_gene: TRBV7-2
abundance: .
d_gene: .
j_gene: TRBJ1-5
CDR3aa: CASSFDAGQGQPQHF
CDR3nt: TGTGCCAGCAGCTTCGATGCGGGGCAGGGGCAGCCCCAGCATTTT

v_gene: TRBV19
abundance: .
d_gene: .
j_gene: TRBJ1-5
CDR3aa: CASSLQRTGIGQPQHF
CDR3nt: TGTGCCAGTAGTCTACAGAGAACAGGGATCGGACAGCCCCAGCATTTT

v_gene: TRBV5-1
abundance: .
d_gene: TRBD2
j_gene: TRBJ2-3
CDR3aa: CASSLQRGGTDTQYF
CDR3nt: TGCGCCAGCAGCTTGCAGCGGGGGGGCACAGATACGCAGTATTTT

v_gene: TRBV5-1
abundance: .
d_gene: TRBD2
j_gene: TRBJ2-7
CDR3aa: CASSNGLAATYEQYF
CDR3nt: TGCGCCAGCAGCAACGGACTAGCGGCAACCTACGAGCAGTACTTC

v_gene: TRBV6-1
abundance: .
d_gene: .
j_gene: TRBJ1-2
CDR3aa: CASSEPGLYGYTF
CDR3nt: TGTGCCAGCAGTGAACCGGGTCTCTATGGCTACACCTTC

v_gene: TRBV6-2/TRBV6-3
abundance: .
d_gene: .
j_gene: TRBJ2-2
CDR3aa: CASSPSYGELFF
CDR3nt: TGTGCCAGCAGTCCCTCATACGGGGAGCTGTTTTTT

v_gene: TRBV6-2/TRBV6-3
abundance: few
d_gene: TRBD2
j_gene: TRBJ2-3
CDR3aa: CASSTGLADTDTQYF
CDR3nt: TGTGCCAGCAGTACGGGACTAGCGGACACAGATACGCAGTATTTT

v_gene: TRBV7-8
abundance: .
d_gene: TRBD1
j_gene: TRBJ1-1
CDR3aa: CASSLGRGRWTEAFF
CDR3nt: TGTGCCAGCAGCTTGGGCAGGGGGCGATGGACTGAAGCTTTCTTT

v_gene: TRBV18
abundance: .
d_gene: .
j_gene: TRBJ2-7
CDR3aa: CASSLTEYEQYF
CDR3nt: TGTGCCAGCTCCCTGACTGAATACGAGCAGTACTTC

v_gene: TRBV19
abundance: few
d_gene: .
j_gene: TRBJ2-5
CDR3aa: CASSLSQGETQYF
CDR3nt: TGTGCCAGTAGTCTCTCCCAGGGGGAGACCCAGTACTTC

v_gene: TRBV19
abundance: few
d_gene: .
j_gene: TRBJ2-4
CDR3aa: CASSYGEAKNIQYF
CDR3nt: TGTGCCAGTAGTTACGGGGAAGCCAAAAACATTCAGTACTTC

v_gene: TRBV7-9
abundance: .
d_gene: TRBD1
j_gene: TRBJ1-1
CDR3aa: CASSFEGAGTEAFF
CDR3nt: TGTGCCAGCAGCTTTGAGGGGGCCGGCACTGAAGCTTTCTTT

v_gene: TRBV28
abundance: .
d_gene: TRBD1
j_gene: TRBJ1-2
CDR3aa: CASSPPGQYFTNYGYTF
CDR3nt: TGTGCCAGCAGTCCTCCGGGACAGTACTTTACTAACTATGGCTACACCTTC

v_gene: TRBV18
abundance: .
d_gene: TRBD1
j_gene: TRBJ2-2
CDR3aa: CASTATGTGNTGELFF
CDR3nt: TGTGCCAGCACAGCTACCGGGACAGGGAACACCGGGGAGCTGTTTTTT

v_gene: TRBV6-4
abundance: .
d_gene: .
j_gene: TRBJ2-6
CDR3aa: CASSPRAGQLGGANVLTF
CDR3nt: TGTGCCAGCAGTCCTCGGGCAGGGCAGCTGGGGGGGGCCAACGTCCTGACTTTC

v_gene: TRBV24-1
abundance: .
d_gene: .
j_gene: TRBJ2-3
CDR3aa: CATSPSSTDTQYF
CDR3nt: TGTGCCACCAGTCCCAGCAGCACAGATACGCAGTATTTT

v_gene: TRBV5-1
abundance: .
d_gene: .
j_gene: TRBJ2-3
CDR3aa: CASSLVVTQDTQYF
CDR3nt: TGCGCCAGCAGCTTGGTGGTTACGCAAGATACGCAGTATTTT

v_gene: TRBV6-1
abundance: .
d_gene: .
j_gene: TRBJ1-2
CDR3aa: CASSDNGANYGYTF
CDR3nt: TGTGCCAGCAGTGATAACGGTGCTAACTATGGCTACACCTTC

v_gene: TRBV4-3
abundance: .
d_gene: .
j_gene: TRBJ1-6
CDR3aa: CASSHEFGQVSYNSPLHF
CDR3nt: TGCGCCAGCAGCCACGAATTCGGGCAGGTTAGCTATAATTCACCCCTCCACTTT

v_gene: TRBV18
abundance: .
d_gene: TRBD1
j_gene: TRBJ1-1
CDR3aa: CASSPPRGRYSEAFF
CDR3nt: TGTGCCAGCTCACCACCCAGGGGGCGATACAGTGAAGCTTTCTTT

v_gene: TRBV5-4
abundance: .
d_gene: TRBD2
j_gene: TRBJ2-5
CDR3aa: CASSSTSGIEETQYF
CDR3nt: TGTGCCAGCAGCTCGACTAGCGGGATTGAAGAGACCCAGTACTTC

v_gene: TRBV12-3/TRBV12-4
abundance: .
d_gene: .
j_gene: TRBJ1-3
CDR3aa: CASRWTTGNTIYF
CDR3nt: TGTGCCAGCAGGTGGACAACGGGAAACACCATATATTTT

v_gene: TRBV3-1/TRBV3-2
abundance: .
d_gene: .
j_gene: TRBJ1-5
CDR3aa: CASSQQGISNQPQHF
CDR3nt: TGTGCCAGCAGCCAACAAGGGATTAGCAATCAGCCCCAGCATTTT

v_gene: TRBV6-5
abundance: .
d_gene: TRBD2
j_gene: TRBJ2-3
CDR3aa: CASSYSAGGRDTQYF
CDR3nt: TGTGCCAGCAGTTACTCTGCGGGGGGGCGAGATACGCAGTATTTT

v_gene: TRBV7-3
abundance: .
d_gene: TRBD2
j_gene: TRBJ2-2
CDR3aa: CASSLTERGNTGELFF
CDR3nt: TGTGCCAGCAGCTTAACAGAGCGGGGGAACACCGGGGAGCTGTTTTTT

v_gene: TRBV6-5
abundance: .
d_gene: .
j_gene: TRBJ1-3
CDR3aa: CASIVGAGSGNTIYF
CDR3nt: TGTGCCAGCATCGTGGGAGCAGGGTCTGGAAACACCATATATTTT

v_gene: TRBV5-6
abundance: few
d_gene: .
j_gene: TRBJ1-6
CDR3aa: CASSLRSAGVISPLHF
CDR3nt: TGTGCCAGCAGCTTGAGGAGTGCAGGGGTGATATCACCCCTCCACTTT

v_gene: TRBV5-6
abundance: .
d_gene: .
j_gene: TRBJ1-3
CDR3aa: CASSSLAGISGNTIYF
CDR3nt: TGTGCCAGCAGCTCCCTCGCAGGAATCTCTGGAAACACCATATATTTT

v_gene: TRBV7-8
abundance: .
d_gene: .
j_gene: TRBJ2-2
CDR3aa: CASSQGSGELFF
CDR3nt: TGTGCCAGCAGCCAGGGGAGCGGGGAGCTGTTTTTT

v_gene: TRBV24-1
abundance: .
d_gene: TRBD2
j_gene: TRBJ2-3
CDR3aa: CATSDLGLAGASSTDTQYF
CDR3nt: TGTGCCACCAGTGATTTAGGGCTAGCGGGAGCCTCTAGCACAGATACGCAGTATTTT

v_gene: TRBV5-5
abundance: .
d_gene: .
j_gene: TRBJ2-7
CDR3aa: CARMASAYEQYF
CDR3nt: TGTGCCAGGATGGCATCTGCCTACGAGCAGTACTTC

v_gene: TRBV2
abundance: .
d_gene: TRBD2
j_gene: TRBJ2-3
CDR3aa: CASSEALLAGGRGDTQYF
CDR3nt: TGTGCCAGCAGTGAAGCGCTTCTAGCGGGGGGGCGAGGAGATACGCAGTATTTT

v_gene: TRBV1
abundance: .
d_gene: .
j_gene: TRBJ1-3
CDR3aa: CTSSQVCGQGIPGNTIYF
CDR3nt: TGCACCAGCAGCCAAGTTTGCGGACAGGGGATCCCTGGAAACACCATATATTTT

v_gene: TRBV7-9
abundance: few
d_gene: .
j_gene: TRBJ1-2
CDR3aa: CASSPETYGYTF
CDR3nt: TGTGCCAGCAGCCCGGAGACCTATGGCTACACCTTC

v_gene: TRBV3-1/TRBV3-2
abundance: .
d_gene: TRBD1
j_gene: TRBJ1-2
CDR3aa: CASSLDRDNYGYTF
CDR3nt: TGTGCCAGCAGCCTGGACAGGGATAACTATGGCTACACCTTC

v_gene: TRBV6-1
abundance: many
d_gene: TRBD1
j_gene: TRBJ2-7
CDR3aa: CASSDLLGETGSSYEQYF
CDR3nt: TGTGCCAGCAGTGACCTCCTTGGAGAGACAGGGAGCTCCTACGAGCAGTACTTC

v_gene: TRBV5-6
abundance: .
d_gene: .
j_gene: TRBJ1-6
CDR3aa: CASSLGRQLYNSPLHF
CDR3nt: TGTGCCAGCAGCTTGGGGCGACAGCTTTATAATTCACCCCTCCACTTT

v_gene: TRBV24-1
abundance: .
d_gene: .
j_gene: TRBJ2-7
CDR3aa: CATSDQDGSEQYF
CDR3nt: TGTGCCACCAGTGATCAGGATGGGAGCGAGCAGTACTTC

v_gene: TRBV6-4
abundance: .
d_gene: .
j_gene: TRBJ1-3
CDR3aa: CASSEVEGSSGNTIYF
CDR3nt: TGTGCCAGCAGTGAAGTCGAAGGGAGCTCTGGAAACACCATATATTTT

v_gene: TRBV6-2/TRBV6-3
abundance: .
d_gene: TRBD1
j_gene: TRBJ1-1
CDR3aa: CASSGRQGWYAEAFF
CDR3nt: TGTGCCAGCAGTGGTAGACAGGGTTGGTACGCTGAAGCTTTCTTT

v_gene: TRBV18
abundance: .
d_gene: .
j_gene: TRBJ1-4
CDR3aa: CASSPVNPNEKLFF
CDR3nt: TGTGCCAGCTCACCGGTGAACCCTAATGAAAAACTGTTTTTT

v_gene: TRBV30
abundance: .
d_gene: .
j_gene: TRBJ1-1
CDR3aa: CAWSMGGGEAFF
CDR3nt: TGTGCCTGGAGTATGGGGGGGGGTGAAGCTTTCTTT

v_gene: TRBV27
abundance: .
d_gene: TRBD2
j_gene: TRBJ2-6
CDR3aa: CASRPGTSGGAGANVLTF
CDR3nt: TGTGCCAGCAGGCCCGGGACTAGCGGGGGGGCCGGGGCCAACGTCCTGACTTTC

v_gene: TRBV12-5
abundance: few
d_gene: TRBD2
j_gene: TRBJ2-1
CDR3aa: CASGLVVGSGGDGNEQFF
CDR3nt: TGTGCTAGTGGTTTGGTAGTGGGTAGCGGGGGTGACGGGAATGAGCAGTTCTTC

v_gene: TRBV18
abundance: .
d_gene: .
j_gene: TRBJ1-4
CDR3aa: CASSPLEVTNEKLFF
CDR3nt: TGTGCCAGCTCACCCCTAGAGGTTACTAATGAAAAACTGTTTTTT

v_gene: TRBV12-3/TRBV12-4
abundance: .
d_gene: .
j_gene: TRBJ1-1
CDR3aa: CASSLGFGTEAFF
CDR3nt: TGTGCCAGCAGTTTGGGGTTCGGGACTGAAGCTTTCTTT